This T cell receptor beta chain derives from a study of blood T cells in healthy people across ages. Together with a sample-barcoded 5' primer, a J-beta primer mix was included in a second PCR lasting roughly 6 to 12 cycles. Every sample produced at least 3 million CDR3-containing paired-end reads. TCRdb re-called the 5' RACE reads with MiXCR, one entry per CDR3 protein. This table has around 690,000 distinct CDR3 sequences, under 65% appearing once. A word on this clonotype: Its specificity is not known.

The study's findings and limits: When set beside aged donors, long-lived donors presented more naive CD4+ cells and higher diversity. The diversity estimates, figures obtained from one million T cells, were considered underestimates. Older individuals had lower TCR beta diversity per million T cells (the decline was roughly linear).

J was trimmed by 3 bases and V by 0 bases; bases with no gene match: 7. From germline, CDR1 is MGHRA and CDR2 YSYEKL. CDR3 length: 16 residues. The rearrangement links TRBV4-1 to TRBJ1-2, with 7 bases identical to TRBD1. This clonotype was sampled from a man in his sixties in good health. Material: blood. The CDR3 coding sequence is TGCGCCAGCAGCCAAGATCCGACGGGACAGTACTATGGCTACACCTTC. It translates to CASSQDPTGQYYGYTF.